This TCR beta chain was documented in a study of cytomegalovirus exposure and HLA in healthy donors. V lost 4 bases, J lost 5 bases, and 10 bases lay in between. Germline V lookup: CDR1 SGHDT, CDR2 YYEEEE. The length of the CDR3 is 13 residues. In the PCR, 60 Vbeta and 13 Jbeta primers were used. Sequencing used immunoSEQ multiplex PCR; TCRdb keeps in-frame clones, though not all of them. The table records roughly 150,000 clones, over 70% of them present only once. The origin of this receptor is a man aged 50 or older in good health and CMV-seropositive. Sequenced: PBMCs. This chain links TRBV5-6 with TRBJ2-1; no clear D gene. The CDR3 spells CASSPPRHNEQFF. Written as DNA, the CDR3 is TGTGCCAGCAGCCCTCCGAGGCACAATGAGCAGTTCTTC.